Below are 32 T cell receptor beta chains sequenced from a single sample in a study of T cell responses to AZD1222 COVID-19 vaccine. The table came from immunoSEQ multiplex PCR; TCRdb's copy has only in-frame clones and leaves some out. The profile shows tens of thousands of clones, about nine tenths of them singletons. The input for sequencing was peripheral blood, taken on day 0 of MenACWY control vaccination. These TCRs come from an adult in good health.

The chain links TRBV6-2 or TRBV6-3 to TRBJ1-2; a possible D gene is TRBD1 (6 bases). In germline, CDR1 is MNHEY, CDR2 SVGEGT. The CDR3 has 13 amino acids. With 2 bases removed from V and 6 bases from J, the gap between germline ends came to 10 bases. The CDR3 loop reads CASSYHTGNGYTF. Written as DNA, the CDR3 is TGTGCCAGCAGTTACCATACAGGGAATGGCTACACCTTC.

The rearrangement links TRBV7-2 to TRBJ2-1; 8 positions agree with TRBD2. With 4 bases clipped from V and 7 bases from J, the junction kept 6 bases outside the gene matches. There are 14 residues in the CDR3. CDR1 SGHTA and CDR2 FQGNSA come from the germline V gene. CDR3 DNA sequence: TGTGCCAGCAGCTACGGACTAGCAGTGAATGAGCAGTTCTTC. Residues: CASSYGLAVNEQFF.

This sequence joins TRBV29-1 and TRBJ1-2, with 7 bases that match TRBD1. Per germline, CDR1 SQVTM and CDR2 ANQGSEA. V dropped 3 bases and J dropped 5; count of bases not matched to a gene: 9. The CDR3 has 14 amino acids. CDR3 residues: CSVDDTGQFYGYTF. CDR3 bases: TGCAGCGTTGACGATACGGGACAGTTTTATGGCTACACCTTC.

The V and J genes are TRBV5-5 and TRBJ2-2, with D unresolved. This CDR3 contains 16 residues. Trimming left V 0 bases short and J 1 base short, with 10 bases between. Germline V gene data show CDR1 as SGHKS and CDR2 as YYEKEE (reference sequence). CDR3 sequence: CASSLDSVLNTGELFF. CDR3 nucleotide sequence: TGTGCCAGCAGCTTGGATTCGGTTTTGAACACCGGGGAGCTGTTTTTT.

The chain uses TRBV5-6 and TRBJ2-2; D may be TRBD1 (6 bases). Germline CDR1 and CDR2: SGHDT and YYEEEE. CDR3 length equals 15 residues. Trimming removed 6 bases from V and 5 bases from J, with 17 bases in between. The DNA of the CDR3 is TGTGCCAGCATTTCGCAGGGGATTTTGACCGGGGAGCTGTTTTTT. The encoded protein is CASISQGILTGELFF.

J is TRBJ1-6 and V is TRBV27; perhaps TRBD1 as D (5 bases). Germline V lookup: CDR1 MNHEY, CDR2 SMNVEV (reference sequence). The CDR3 contains 14 residues. V was cut by 2 bases and J by 9 bases, with 11 bases left in between. The CDR3 DNA is TGTGCCAGCAGTTTAGGTCGTGGGGGTTCACCCCTCCACTTT. As protein: CASSLGRGGSPLHF.

The J gene is TRBJ1-2, the V gene TRBV11-2, with D perhaps matching TRBD1 (5 bases). The CDR3 loop spans 13 amino acids. Germline V gene data show CDR1 as SGHAT and CDR2 as FQNNGV. V shed 4 bases and J shed 8 bases, with 14 bases lying between them. CDR3 amino acids: CASSSFRGGGYTF. CDR3 nucleotides: TGTGCCAGCAGCTCATTTCGGGGGGGAGGCTACACCTTC.

Notes on this clone: This sample includes further DNA sequences coding for the same CDR3. This chain connects TRBV3-1 (or the pseudogene TRBV3-2) to TRBJ2-3; D uncertain. This CDR3 spans 12 amino acids. With 1 base removed from V and 5 bases from J, the gap between germline ends came to 4 bases. CDR1 and CDR2 (germline): LGHDT, YNNKEL (reference sequence). The CDR3 DNA is TGTGCCAGCAGCCAAGTCCGAGATACGCAGTATTTT. Translating gives CASSQVRDTQYF.

This sequence joins TRBV6-5 and TRBJ1-6, with D unclear. The V and J ends lost 10 bases and 8 bases respectively, with 21 bases between them. Germline values: CDR1 MNHEY, CDR2 SVGAGI. The length of the CDR3 is 15 residues. The CDR3 sequence is CATTLVDLGHSPLHF. CDR3 nucleotides: TGTGCCACCACCCTGGTCGACCTAGGCCATTCACCCCTCCACTTT.

The chain carries TRBV4-1 and TRBJ1-2; a weak D match, TRBD1 (6 bases). The CDR3 is 15 residues long. V was trimmed by 4 bases and J by 4 bases, leaving 16 bases between them. CDR1 and CDR2 from the germline V gene are MGHRA and YSYEKL. DNA for the CDR3: TGCGCCAGCAGCCCGGGGACACTGGGCCCCTATGGCTACACCTTC. Residues: CASSPGTLGPYGYTF.

This sequence joins TRBV4-3 and TRBJ1-2; possibly TRBD1 for D (6 bases). CDR3 length: 17 amino acids. Germline CDR1 and CDR2: LGHNA and YSLEER. V lost 0 bases, J lost 1 base, and 15 bases lay in between. This CDR3 reads CASSQDLGGGLNYGYTF. The DNA of the CDR3 is TGCGCCAGCAGCCAAGATTTGGGCGGGGGGCTTAACTATGGCTACACCTTC.

The genes are TRBV4-1 and TRBJ2-4, with D hard to call. CDR1 is MGHRA and CDR2 is YSYEKL in the germline V gene. Deletions cut 0 bases from V and 6 bases from J, with 12 bases between. There are 15 residues in the CDR3. CDR3 coding DNA: TGCGCCAGCAGCCAAGATCCCGGGCTTGGAAACATTCAGTACTTC. Translated, it gives CASSQDPGLGNIQYF.

This rearrangement joins TRBV25-1 to TRBJ2-7, with 7 bases lining up with TRBD1. Germline V gives CDR1 MGHDK, CDR2 SYGVNS. This CDR3 has 14 amino acids. J gave up 1 base and V 8 bases, and 8 bases lay outside the gene matches. Here the CDR3 reads CASERTGSSYEQYF. In DNA, the CDR3 is TGTGCCAGCGAACGGACAGGATCATCCTACGAGCAGTACTTC.

This chain joins TRBV10-1 and TRBJ1-5; D not certain. The germline CDR1 and CDR2 sequences are WNHNN and SYGVQD (reference sequence). This CDR3 spans 13 amino acids. Trimming removed 2 bases at V and 4 bases at J, with 6 bases between. DNA for the CDR3: TGCGCCAGCAGTGAGGGGCGGAATCAGCCCCAGCATTTT. Protein: CASSEGRNQPQHF.

CDR3 sequence (DNA): TGTGCCATCAGGGGACAGGGGCGAGAGTACGAGCAGTACTTC. Amino acids: CAIRGQGREYEQYF. The chain recombines TRBV10-3 with TRBJ2-5; 10 bases agree with TRBD1. The end of the DNA fits TRBJ2-7 better, so the J call may be wrong. The CDR3 runs 14 residues. Germline V lookup: CDR1 ENHRY, CDR2 SYGVKD.

The CDR3 region has the DNA TGTGCCAGCAGCTCTCCTACGGGGGAACGAGGCGAGCAGTACTTC. It encodes CASSSPTGERGEQYF. This rearrangement joins TRBV7-2 to TRBJ2-7, with D possibly matching TRBD2 (6 bases). V was trimmed by 4 bases and J by 6 bases, leaving 19 bases between them. The CDR3 extends over 15 amino acids. Germline CDR1 and CDR2: SGHTA and FQGNSA.

This chain uses TRBV5-1 with TRBJ2-2; D is possibly TRBD1 (6 bases). Per the germline V gene, CDR1 is SGHRS and CDR2 is YFSETQ. This CDR3 is 17 amino acids long. V gave up 3 bases and J gave up 1 base, with 16 bases separating them. The DNA for the CDR3 is TGCGCCAGCAGCTCGCAACCGGGACACAAGAACACCGGGGAGCTGTTTTTT. Protein: CASSSQPGHKNTGELFF.

The chain recombines TRBV5-4 with TRBJ1-4; 8 bases map to TRBD1. With 7 bases clipped from V and 7 bases from J, the junction kept 6 bases outside the gene matches. Germline CDR1 reads SGHNT; CDR2 reads YYREEE (reference sequence). The CDR3 is 13 residues long. Here the CDR3 reads CASQDRGGEKLFF. The DNA of the CDR3 is TGTGCCAGCCAAGACAGGGGAGGTGAAAAACTGTTTTTT.

The CDR3 protein is CASSPSGGRTDTQYF. The CDR3 bases are TGTGCCAGCAGCCCTAGCGGGGGGCGCACAGATACGCAGTATTTT. The rearrangement links TRBV5-4 to TRBJ2-3; 11 bases line up with TRBD2. Germline loops: CDR1 SGHNT, CDR2 YYREEE (reference sequence). This CDR3 has 15 residues. Trimming removed 4 bases from V and 1 base from J; junction bases left unmatched: 2.

The chain recombines TRBV7-2 with TRBJ1-3; 8 bases are a match to TRBD1. The V and J ends lost 5 bases and 4 bases, in that order; junction bases with no gene match: 4. Germline V gives CDR1 SGHTA, CDR2 FQGNSA. This CDR3 is 14 amino acids long. DNA of the CDR3: TGTGCCAGCAGCCGGACAGGGTTCGGAAACACCATATATTTT. Protein product: CASSRTGFGNTIYF.

This chain connects TRBV19 to TRBJ2-3, with D perhaps TRBD1 (6 bases). Trimming took 1 base from V and 4 from J, leaving 21 bases between them. CDR1 and CDR2 from the germline V gene are LNHDA and SQIVND (reference sequence). CDR3 length: 18 residues. The CDR3, as DNA: TGTGCCAGTAGTATAGGGCGACAGGTTCGGTGGGGAGCAGATACGCAGTATTTT. The encoded protein is CASSIGRQVRWGADTQYF.

This chain links TRBV4-1 with TRBJ1-6; no clear D gene. The germline CDR1 and CDR2 sequences are MGHRA and YSYEKL. Between the trimmed V and J ends, which lost 1 base and 7 bases, there was a span of 8 bases. This CDR3 comprises 14 residues. For the CDR3, the DNA is TGCGCCAGCAGCCAAGGAGGGTCGAATTCACCCCTCCACTTT. It specifies CASSQGGSNSPLHF.

The rearrangement joins TRBV6-2 or TRBV6-3 to TRBJ2-1; 10 nucleotides line up with TRBD2. CDR1 is MNHEY and CDR2 is SVGEGT in the germline V gene. This CDR3 contains 14 residues. J gave up 5 bases and V 4 bases, and 2 bases lay outside the gene matches. CDR3 protein: CASSFLAGDNEQFF. In DNA form, the CDR3 reads TGTGCCAGCAGTTTCCTAGCGGGGGACAATGAGCAGTTCTTC.

J is TRBJ2-7 and V is TRBV6-1, with D maybe TRBD2 (5 bases). Trimming stripped 3 bases from V and 5 bases from J, with 14 bases between. Germline CDR1 is MNHNS and CDR2 is SASEGT. The CDR3 sequence is 14 residues long. In DNA, the CDR3 is TGTGCCAGCAGTGACGAAGCGGCCCCTAACGAGCAGTACTTC. Amino acid sequence: CASSDEAAPNEQYF.

This chain joins TRBV7-9 and TRBJ2-7; no clear D gene. V shed 5 bases and J shed 6 bases, with 14 bases lying between them. CDR1 is SEHNR and CDR2 is FQNEAQ in the germline V gene (reference sequence). The CDR3 spans 13 residues. In DNA form, the CDR3 reads TGTGCCAGCAGCCCTCAATCCTCCCCCGAGCAGTACTTC. This encodes CASSPQSSPEQYF.

The CDR3 coding sequence is TGTGCCAGCAGCTCGACAGGGGGCGCGGGTCAGCCCCAGCATTTT. It yields the protein CASSSTGGAGQPQHF. V gene TRBV5-5 combines with J gene TRBJ1-5; 10 bases match TRBD1. Germline V gene lookup returns CDR1 SGHKS and CDR2 YYEKEE (reference sequence). This CDR3 contains 15 residues. V lost 3 bases, J lost 6 bases, and 6 bases stayed unmatched.

V usage is TRBV7-3 and J usage is TRBJ1-1; D unclear. Germline V gene sequence: CDR1 SGHTA, CDR2 FQGTGA. Trimming shortened V by 2 bases and J by 1 base, and 11 bases separated the two germline ends. The CDR3 sequence is 15 residues long. The CDR3 coding sequence is TGTGCCAGCAGCTTATATGGGGTGGGGAACACTGAAGCTTTCTTT. It yields the protein CASSLYGVGNTEAFF.

This chain connects TRBV20-1 to TRBJ1-4, with 11 nucleotides matching TRBD1. The germline V gene has CDR1 DFQATT and CDR2 SNEGSKA (reference sequence). V lost 3 bases and J lost 8; bases outside the gene matches: 5. This CDR3 is 14 amino acids long. The CDR3 loop reads CSASQGTGGEKLFF. The CDR3 DNA follows: TGCAGTGCTAGTCAGGGGACAGGGGGGGAAAAACTGTTTTTT.

The rearrangement joins TRBV12-5 to TRBJ1-5, with TRBD1 matching 11 bases. CDR3 length equals 14 residues. The germline gives CDR1 LGHNT, CDR2 FRNRAP. With 4 bases clipped from V and 6 bases from J, the junction kept 2 bases outside the gene matches. CDR3 bases: TGTGCTAGTGGTTCGGGGACAGGGGGTCAGCCCCAGCATTTT. This codes for CASGSGTGGQPQHF.

V gene TRBV12-3 or TRBV12-4 combines with J gene TRBJ2-1; D gene uncertain. This CDR3 has 13 amino acids. Trimming removed 5 bases from V and 9 bases from J, with 14 bases in between. DNA of the CDR3: TGTGCCAGCAGTCTACGAAGGGCAGGTGAGCAGTTCTTC. This codes for CASSLRRAGEQFF.

This rearrangement joins TRBV2 to TRBJ2-1; 8 bases match TRBD2. J was trimmed by 5 bases and V by 5 bases; bases with no gene match: 5. The CDR3 length is 14 residues. The germline gives CDR1 SNHLY, CDR2 FYNNEI. The CDR3 region is CASSRAGGNNEQFF. The CDR3 DNA sequence: TGTGCCAGCAGTCGGGCGGGGGGAAACAATGAGCAGTTCTTC.

The chain has TRBV29-1 and TRBJ1-2; no reliable D call. The CDR3 is made up of 12 amino acids. V lost 4 bases, J lost 5 bases, and 11 bases lay in between. Germline V lookup: CDR1 SQVTM, CDR2 ANQGSEA. The CDR3 sequence: CSVGGDLYGYTF. CDR3 bases: TGCAGCGTTGGGGGAGACCTTTATGGCTACACCTTC.